These 24 T cell receptor beta chains originate from one sample sequenced in a study of cytomegalovirus exposure and HLA in healthy donors (dated by TCRdb to the late 2010s). The method behind the library was the immunoSEQ multiplex PCR assay. The multiplex PCR relied on a mix of 60 forward primers for TCR Vbeta segments and 13 reverse primers for TCR Jbeta segments. TCRdb took over this immuneACCESS table, retaining in-frame rearrangements with V and J assigned. Such tables are incomplete; in checked studies, under half of the missing clones stem from an unresolved V gene, and the remainder is unexplained. In this sample's table one finds about 120,000 clones. In total, the top ten clones hold less than 4.5% of the sample. Material: PBMCs. The source is a man younger than 30 in good health and CMV-seronegative.

The rearrangement joins TRBV7-2 to TRBJ2-7; 9 positions match TRBD1. The CDR3 runs to 15 residues. The V segment lost 3 bases and the J segment 2 bases; nucleotides outside the gene matches: 5. CDR1 and CDR2 (germline): SGHTA, FQGNSA. CDR3 nucleotides: TGTGCCAGCAGCTTCCCGGGACAGGGCACCTACGAGCAGTACTTC. This encodes CASSFPGQGTYEQYF.

This chain joins TRBV30 and TRBJ2-5; 14 nucleotides agree with TRBD2. CDR3 length: 17 residues. The germline CDR1 and CDR2 sequences are GTSNPN and SVGIG (reference sequence). After removal of 3 bases from V and 5 bases from J, the junction contained 11 bases not matched to a gene. CDR3 DNA sequence: TGTGCCTGGAGCGGTGGACTAGCGGGGGGCGGGATGGAGACCCAGTACTTC. Translated: CAWSGGLAGGGMETQYF. The variable domain in full, completed from reference TRBV30 and TRBJ2-5, reads SQTIHQWPATLVQPVGSPLSLECTVEGTSNPNLYWYRQAAGRGLQLLFYSVGIGQISSEVPQNLSASRPQDRQFILSSKKLLLSDSGFYLCAWSGGLAGGGMETQYFGPGTRLLVL.

The gene calls are TRBV28 and TRBJ1-5; D not certain. V lost 5 bases and J 4 bases, leaving 3 bases between the germline ends. The CDR3 covers 11 residues. Germline V CDR1 and CDR2: MDHEN, SYDVKM. The CDR3 here is CASSLNQPQHF. The CDR3 DNA is TGTGCCAGCAGTCTTAATCAGCCCCAGCATTTT.

The gene calls are TRBV7-2 and TRBJ2-5; 11 bases match TRBD1. Trimming took 1 base from V and 1 from J; bases not matched to a gene: 5. This CDR3 is 17 amino acids long. Germline values: CDR1 SGHTA, CDR2 FQGNSA. The DNA of the CDR3 is TGTGCCAGCAGCTTAGTGGGGACAGGGGGAGGCCAAGAGACCCAGTACTTC. Its translation: CASSLVGTGGGQETQYF.

The V and J genes are TRBV6-1 and TRBJ2-3; possibly TRBD1 for D (7 bases). Germline CDR1 reads MNHNS; CDR2 reads SASEGT. V gave up 4 bases and J gave up 0 bases, with 11 bases separating them. The length of the CDR3 is 15 residues. CDR3 sequence reads: CASSVGGGSTDTQYF. The CDR3 coding sequence is TGTGCCAGCAGTGTAGGAGGGGGCAGCACAGATACGCAGTATTTT.

The J gene is TRBJ2-7, the V gene TRBV29-1; TRBD1 might be the D (5 bases). The CDR3 is 13 amino acids. V gave up 7 bases and J gave up 1 base, with 14 bases separating them. Germline CDR1 and CDR2: SQVTM and ANQGSEA. This chain's CDR3 is CSGRADSSYEQYF. DNA of the CDR3: TGCAGCGGCCGTGCCGACAGTTCCTACGAGCAGTACTTC.

The V and J genes are TRBV27 and TRBJ2-1; perhaps TRBD2 as D (5 bases). Trimming removed 4 bases at V and 6 bases at J, with 16 bases between. Germline assignment: CDR1 MNHEY and CDR2 SMNVEV (reference sequence). CDR3 length equals 15 residues. CDR3 sequence reads: CASSSPSRRANEQFF. In DNA form, the CDR3 reads TGTGCCAGCAGTTCCCCCTCCCGGCGGGCCAATGAGCAGTTCTTC.

V and J are TRBV7-8 and TRBJ1-4; 8 nucleotides agree with TRBD1. Germline V CDR1 and CDR2: SGHVS, FQNEAQ. V was pared by 3 bases and J by 8 bases, with 8 bases of the junction left unmatched. The CDR3 is 15 residues long. This CDR3 reads CASSFGARGREKLFF. The CDR3 region has the DNA TGTGCCAGCAGCTTTGGGGCCAGGGGGCGCGAAAAACTGTTTTTT.

This chain joins TRBV7-9 and TRBJ1-1, with 7 nucleotides matching TRBD1. Losses at the gene ends were 1 base for V and 0 bases for J; bases not matched to a gene: 5. The CDR3 runs 16 residues. The V gene's germline CDR1 is SEHNR and CDR2 FQNEAQ (reference sequence). The CDR3 region is CASSLGQGLLNTEAFF. The CDR3 nucleotides are TGTGCCAGCAGCTTAGGACAGGGCCTCCTGAACACTGAAGCTTTCTTT.

The V call is TRBV5-4, the J call TRBJ1-1; TRBD1 is a possible D gene (6 bases). The CDR3 has 14 amino acids. Per the germline V gene, CDR1 is SGHNT and CDR2 is YYREEE (reference sequence). The V end was cut by 4 bases, the J end by 0 bases, with 10 bases between. The CDR3 sequence: CASSIQGMNTEAFF. The CDR3 nucleotides are TGTGCCAGCAGCATACAGGGTATGAACACTGAAGCTTTCTTT.

The chain employs TRBV19 and TRBJ1-4, with TRBD1 matching 7 bases. The CDR3 runs 15 residues. With 7 bases clipped from V and 0 bases from J, the junction kept 5 bases outside the gene matches. CDR1 is LNHDA, CDR2 SQIVND, per germline (reference sequence). The CDR3 DNA follows: TGTGCCAGTAAGGACAGGACGGCAACTAATGAAAAACTGTTTTTT. This sequence encodes CASKDRTATNEKLFF.

The CDR3 loop is CASSAGTSRTDTQYF. DNA for the CDR3: TGTGCCAGCAGCGCGGGGACTAGTCGCACAGATACGCAGTATTTT. The chain links TRBV9 to TRBJ2-3; TRBD2 matches 8 bases. The CDR3 length is 15 residues. Germline lookup yields CDR1 SGDLS and CDR2 YYNGEE. V was clipped by 3 bases and J by 1 base; unmatched bases: 4.

V and J are TRBV28 and TRBJ2-4; the D gene is possibly TRBD1 (6 bases). Trimming left V 6 bases short and J 0 bases short, with 12 bases between. This CDR3 has 15 residues. Germline assignment: CDR1 MDHEN and CDR2 SYDVKM. In DNA, the CDR3 is TGTGCCAGCAGCGAAACAGGGCTAGCCAAAAACATTCAGTACTTC. This sequence encodes CASSETGLAKNIQYF. Full variable domain (remainder filled in from reference TRBV28 and TRBJ2-4): DVKVTQSSRYLVKRTGEKVFLECVQDMDHENMFWYRQDPGLGLRLIYFSYDVKMKEKGDIPEGYSVSREKKERFSLILESASTNQTSMYLCASSETGLAKNIQYFGAGTRLSVL.

With respect to this clone: The junction shows a germline mismatch at one end, possibly a read error. V usage is TRBV25-1 and J usage is TRBJ1-1, with TRBD1 as a possible D gene (5 bases). Germline V gives CDR1 MGHDK, CDR2 SYGVNS. CDR3 size: 12 residues. The CDR3 DNA is TGTGCCAGCAGTGGGGGTTTAGGGGCGAATCTCTTT. This translates into CASSGGLGANLF.

The rearrangement links TRBV14 to TRBJ2-2, with D possibly TRBD2 on 5 matching bases. V was shortened by 4 bases and J by 9 bases, with 9 bases between the two germline ends. This CDR3 spans 12 amino acids. Germline V CDR1 and CDR2: SGHDN, FVKESK. In DNA form, the CDR3 reads TGTGCCAGCAGCCGTTCGGGAAGGGAGCTGTTTTTT. Its translation: CASSRSGRELFF.

CDR3 sequence (DNA): TGTGCCAGCAGCTACGACAGGGGTATGTACAATGAGCAGTTCTTC. Encoded protein: CASSYDRGMYNEQFF. The chain employs TRBV7-2 and TRBJ2-1; 8 positions agree with TRBD1. Per the germline V gene, CDR1 is SGHTA and CDR2 is FQGNSA. Trimming took 4 bases from V and 4 from J; bases not matched to a gene: 6. This CDR3 has 15 residues.

CDR3 sequence: CASSQAQGGSGYTF. The CDR3 DNA sequence: TGTGCCAGCAGCCAAGCTCAAGGGGGCTCTGGCTACACCTTC. The gene calls are TRBV4-2 and TRBJ1-2; 7 bases align to TRBD1. The CDR3 has 14 amino acids. Germline loops: CDR1 LGHNA, CDR2 YNFKEQ. Trimming took 1 base from V and 7 from J; bases not matched to a gene: 6.

V is TRBV7-8 and J is TRBJ1-1; the D gene is possibly TRBD1 (6 bases). Looked up from germline, CDR1 is SGHVS and CDR2 is FQNEAQ. The CDR3 consists of 15 residues. V lost 4 bases and J lost 6, with 18 bases in between. In DNA, the CDR3 is TGTGCCAGCAGCTCCCCCACAGGGTTCGGCGCTGAAGCTTTCTTT. Protein product: CASSSPTGFGAEAFF.

The chain has TRBV2 and TRBJ2-2; 9 positions agree with TRBD1. The CDR3 is 15 residues long. V shed 6 bases and J 7 bases; nucleotides not matched to a gene: 9. Germline assignment: CDR1 SNHLY and CDR2 FYNNEI. Here the CDR3 reads CASRQQGAEGGELFF. The CDR3 bases are TGTGCCAGCAGGCAACAGGGGGCTGAAGGCGGGGAGCTGTTTTTT.

V and J are TRBV4-1 and TRBJ1-2, with TRBD1 as a possible D gene (6 bases). This CDR3 has 16 amino acids. Germline-derived CDR1 and CDR2 are MGHRA and YSYEKL. V was clipped by 0 bases and J by 5 bases, with 16 bases between them. Here the CDR3 reads CASSQETGLYFYGYTF. Here the CDR3 DNA reads TGCGCCAGCAGCCAAGAAACAGGGCTATATTTTTATGGCTACACCTTC.

The rearrangement joins TRBV9 to TRBJ2-3, with TRBD2 matching 11 bases. From germline, CDR1 is SGDLS and CDR2 YYNGEE. The length of the CDR3 is 17 residues. Trimming at V came to 4 bases and at J to 1 base, leaving 8 bases not matched to a gene. The CDR3 reads CASSPQQLAGGTDTQYF. CDR3 sequence (DNA): TGTGCCAGCAGCCCCCAACAACTAGCGGGGGGCACAGATACGCAGTATTTT. Drawing the rest from reference TRBV9 and TRBJ2-3, the complete variable domain is DSGVTQTPKHLITATGQRVTLRCSPRSGDLSVYWYQQSLDQGLQFLIQYYNGEERAKGNILERFSAQQFPDLHSELNLSSLELGDSALYFCASSPQQLAGGTDTQYFGPGTRLTVL.

The CDR3 DNA reads as TGTGCCACCAGCCCTAGCGGGGGGGCCACAGATACGCAGTATTTT. It codes for CATSPSGGATDTQYF. The chain uses TRBV15 and TRBJ2-3, with 12 bases that match TRBD2. Trimming cost V 5 bases and J 2 bases; bases outside gene matches: 2. This CDR3 is built from 15 residues. Per germline, CDR1 LNHNV and CDR2 YYDKDF (reference sequence). Full variable domain (rest looked up from reference TRBV15 and TRBJ2-3): DAMVIQNPRYQVTQFGKPVTLSCSQTLNHNVMYWYQQKSSQAPKLLFHYYDKDFNNEADTPDNFQSRRPNTSFCFLDIRSPGLGDTAMYLCATSPSGGATDTQYFGPGTRLTVL.

CDR3 amino acids: CSVEDGGEAWETQYF. The CDR3 bases are TGCAGCGTTGAAGATGGGGGGGAGGCCTGGGAGACCCAGTACTTC. The gene calls are TRBV29-1 and TRBJ2-5; 7 bases match TRBD2. This CDR3 is built from 15 residues. The trim removed 0 bases at V and 5 bases at J, leaving 9 bases unmatched. From germline, CDR1 is SQVTM and CDR2 ANQGSEA. The complete variable domain, with remaining parts taken from reference TRBV29-1 and TRBJ2-5, reads SAVISQKPSRDICQRGTSLTIQCQVDSQVTMMFWYRQQPGQSLTLIATANQGSEATYESGFVIDKFPISRPNLTFSTLTVSNMSPEDSSIYLCSVEDGGEAWETQYFGPGTRLLVL.

The V and J genes are TRBV13 and TRBJ2-5, with TRBD1 as a possible D gene (6 bases). Germline V gives CDR1 PRHDT, CDR2 FYEKMQ (reference sequence). Trimming pared 5 bases from V and 4 bases from J, leaving 20 bases between. The CDR3 length is 16 residues. Written as DNA, the CDR3 is TGTGCCAGCAGCCGGCGGACAGCCAGGGGTGGAGAGACCCAGTACTTC. Protein product: CASSRRTARGGETQYF.